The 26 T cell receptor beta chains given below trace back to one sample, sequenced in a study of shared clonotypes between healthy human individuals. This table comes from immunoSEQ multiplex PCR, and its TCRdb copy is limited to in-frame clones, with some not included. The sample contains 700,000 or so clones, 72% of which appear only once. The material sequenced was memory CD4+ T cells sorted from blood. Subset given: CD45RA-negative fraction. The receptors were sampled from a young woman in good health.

CDR3 sequence reads: CASRQASSYEQYF. The CDR3 nucleotides are TGTGCCAGCCGACAGGCCTCTAGTTACGAGCAGTACTTC. The rearrangement joins TRBV19 to TRBJ2-7, with D possibly being TRBD1 (6 bases). Germline CDR1 reads LNHDA; CDR2 reads SQIVND (reference sequence). This CDR3 spans 13 amino acids. The ends were cut back, 9 bases at V and 4 bases at J, with 16 bases in the middle.

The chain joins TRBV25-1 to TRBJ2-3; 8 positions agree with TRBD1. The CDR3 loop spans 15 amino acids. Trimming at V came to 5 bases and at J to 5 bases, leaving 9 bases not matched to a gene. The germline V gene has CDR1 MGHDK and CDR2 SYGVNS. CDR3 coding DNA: TGTGCCAGCAGTAGACTGGACAGGGACGGAGATACGCAGTATTTT. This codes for CASSRLDRDGDTQYF.

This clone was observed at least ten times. CDR3 in DNA: TGTGCCAGCAGTGGACAGCCCAGCTCCTACAATGAGCAGTTCTTC. It translates to CASSGQPSSYNEQFF. The gene calls are TRBV27 and TRBJ2-1; D perhaps matches TRBD1 (6 bases). The CDR3 has 15 amino acids. The germline V gene encodes CDR1 MNHEY and CDR2 SMNVEV (reference sequence). The V and J ends lost 5 bases and 0 bases respectively, with 11 bases between them.

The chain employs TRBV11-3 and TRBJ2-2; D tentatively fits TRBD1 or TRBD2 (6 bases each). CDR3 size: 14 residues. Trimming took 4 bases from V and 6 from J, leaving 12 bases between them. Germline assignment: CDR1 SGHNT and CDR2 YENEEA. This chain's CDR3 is CASSSPGGPGELFF. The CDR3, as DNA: TGTGCCAGCAGCTCCCCCGGGGGCCCCGGGGAGCTGTTTTTT.

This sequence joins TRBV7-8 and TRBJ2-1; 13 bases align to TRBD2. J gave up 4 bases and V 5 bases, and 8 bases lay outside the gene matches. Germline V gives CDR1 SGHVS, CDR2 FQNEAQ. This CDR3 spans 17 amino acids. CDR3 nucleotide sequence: TGTGCCAGCAGCCCAATCGGGACTAGCGGGATATACAATGAGCAGTTCTTC. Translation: CASSPIGTSGIYNEQFF.

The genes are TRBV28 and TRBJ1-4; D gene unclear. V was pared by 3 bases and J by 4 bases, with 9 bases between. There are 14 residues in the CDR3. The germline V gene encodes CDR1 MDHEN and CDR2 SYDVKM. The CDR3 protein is CASSLRGYNEKLFF. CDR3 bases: TGTGCCAGCAGTTTGAGAGGGTATAATGAAAAACTGTTTTTT.

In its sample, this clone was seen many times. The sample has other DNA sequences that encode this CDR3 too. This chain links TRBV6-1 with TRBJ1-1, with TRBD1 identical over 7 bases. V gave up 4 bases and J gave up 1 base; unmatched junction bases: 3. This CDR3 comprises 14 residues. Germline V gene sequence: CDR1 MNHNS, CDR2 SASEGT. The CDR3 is CASSARGGNTEAFF. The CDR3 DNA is TGTGCCAGCAGTGCCAGGGGGGGGAACACTGAAGCTTTCTTT.

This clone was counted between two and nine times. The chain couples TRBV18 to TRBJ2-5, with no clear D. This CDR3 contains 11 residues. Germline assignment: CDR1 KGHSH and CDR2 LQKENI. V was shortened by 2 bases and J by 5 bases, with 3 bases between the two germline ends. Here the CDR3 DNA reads TGTGCCAGCTCACCAATGGAGACCCAGTACTTC. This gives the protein CASSPMETQYF. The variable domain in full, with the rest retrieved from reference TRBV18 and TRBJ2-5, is NAGVMQNPRHLVRRRGQEARLRCSPMKGHSHVYWYRQLPEEGLKFMVYLQKENIIDESGMPKERFSAEFPKEGPSILRIQQVVRGDSAAYFCASSPMETQYFGPGTRLLVL.

The CDR3 DNA reads as TGTGCCAGTAGCCCCGGTGGACAAAGCACAGATACGCAGTATTTT. Protein: CASSPGGQSTDTQYF. The chain has TRBV19 and TRBJ2-3; weak D call: TRBD1 (5 bases). The V gene's germline CDR1 is LNHDA and CDR2 SQIVND (reference sequence). V was clipped by 6 bases and J by 0 bases, with 13 bases between them. The CDR3 is 15 residues long.

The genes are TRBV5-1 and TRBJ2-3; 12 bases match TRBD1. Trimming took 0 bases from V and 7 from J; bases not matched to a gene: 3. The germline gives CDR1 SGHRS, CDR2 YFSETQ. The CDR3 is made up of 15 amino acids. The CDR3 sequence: CASSLVGQGANTQYF. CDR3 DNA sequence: TGCGCCAGCAGCTTGGTGGGACAGGGGGCGAATACGCAGTATTTT.

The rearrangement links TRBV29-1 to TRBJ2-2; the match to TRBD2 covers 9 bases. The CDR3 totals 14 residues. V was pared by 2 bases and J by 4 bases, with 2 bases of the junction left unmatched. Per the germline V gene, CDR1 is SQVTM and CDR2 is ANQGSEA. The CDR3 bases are TGCAGCGTTGAATTTAGCGGGAGCACCGGGGAGCTGTTTTTT. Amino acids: CSVEFSGSTGELFF.

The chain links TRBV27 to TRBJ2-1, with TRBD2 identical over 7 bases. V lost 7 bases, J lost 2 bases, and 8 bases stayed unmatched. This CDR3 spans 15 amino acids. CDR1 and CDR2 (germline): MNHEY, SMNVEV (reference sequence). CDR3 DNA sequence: TGTGCCAGCACCCGAGCGGGAAACGCCTACAATGAGCAGTTCTTC. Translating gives CASTRAGNAYNEQFF.

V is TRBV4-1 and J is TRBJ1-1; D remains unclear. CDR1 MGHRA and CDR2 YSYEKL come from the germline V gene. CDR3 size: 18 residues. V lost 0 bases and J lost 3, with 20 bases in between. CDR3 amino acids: CASSQEPGDLAGDTEAFF. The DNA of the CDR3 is TGCGCCAGCAGCCAAGAGCCCGGGGATCTGGCAGGAGACACTGAAGCTTTCTTT.

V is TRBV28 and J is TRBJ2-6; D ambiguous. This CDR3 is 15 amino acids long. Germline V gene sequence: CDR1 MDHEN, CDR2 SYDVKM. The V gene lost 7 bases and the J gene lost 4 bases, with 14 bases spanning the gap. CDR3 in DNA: TGTGCCAGCAAGAGTGGTGGAACCGGGGCCAACGTCCTGACTTTC. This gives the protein CASKSGGTGANVLTF.

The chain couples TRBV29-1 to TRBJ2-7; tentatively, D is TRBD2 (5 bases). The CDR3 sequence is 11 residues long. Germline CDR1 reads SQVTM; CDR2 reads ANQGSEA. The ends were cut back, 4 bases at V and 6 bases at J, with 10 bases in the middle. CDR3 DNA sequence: TGCAGCGTTGGAGGGTATAGCGAGCAGTACTTC. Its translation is CSVGGYSEQYF.

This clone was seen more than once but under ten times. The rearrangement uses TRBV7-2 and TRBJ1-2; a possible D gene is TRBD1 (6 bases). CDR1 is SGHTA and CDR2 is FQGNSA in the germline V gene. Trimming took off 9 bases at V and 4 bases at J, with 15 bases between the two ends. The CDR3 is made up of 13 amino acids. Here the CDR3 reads CASKRTAGYGYTF. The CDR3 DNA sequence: TGTGCCAGTAAGAGGACAGCCGGCTATGGCTACACCTTC.

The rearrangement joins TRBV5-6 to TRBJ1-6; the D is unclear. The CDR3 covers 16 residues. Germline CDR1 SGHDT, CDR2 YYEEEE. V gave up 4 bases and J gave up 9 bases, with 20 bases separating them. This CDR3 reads CASSLTEYGFSSPLHF. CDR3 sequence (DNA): TGTGCCAGCAGCCTGACGGAATATGGGTTTTCTTCACCCCTCCACTTT.

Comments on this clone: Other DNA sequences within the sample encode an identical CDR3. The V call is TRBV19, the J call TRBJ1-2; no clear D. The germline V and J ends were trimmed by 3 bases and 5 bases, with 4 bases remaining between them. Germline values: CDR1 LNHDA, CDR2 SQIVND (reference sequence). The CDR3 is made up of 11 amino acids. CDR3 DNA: TGTGCCAGTAGTATCGGATATGGCTACACCTTC. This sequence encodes CASSIGYGYTF.

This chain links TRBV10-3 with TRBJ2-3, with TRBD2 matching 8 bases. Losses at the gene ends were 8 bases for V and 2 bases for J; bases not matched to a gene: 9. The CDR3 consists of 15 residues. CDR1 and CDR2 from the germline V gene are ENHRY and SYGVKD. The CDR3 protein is CAIRPAGANTDTQYF. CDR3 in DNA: TGTGCCATCCGGCCAGCGGGAGCTAACACAGATACGCAGTATTTT.

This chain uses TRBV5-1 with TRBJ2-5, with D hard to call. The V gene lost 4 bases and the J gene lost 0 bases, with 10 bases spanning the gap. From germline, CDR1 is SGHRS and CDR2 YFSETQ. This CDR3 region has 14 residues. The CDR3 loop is CASSPPYNQETQYF. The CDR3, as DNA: TGCGCCAGCAGCCCCCCATATAACCAAGAGACCCAGTACTTC.

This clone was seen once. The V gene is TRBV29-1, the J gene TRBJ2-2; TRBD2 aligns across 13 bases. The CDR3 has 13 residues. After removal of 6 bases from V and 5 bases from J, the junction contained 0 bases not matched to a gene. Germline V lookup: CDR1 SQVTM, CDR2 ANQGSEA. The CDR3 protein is CSVGLAGTGELFF. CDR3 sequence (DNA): TGCAGCGTGGGACTAGCGGGAACCGGGGAGCTGTTTTTT.

The CDR3 region has the DNA TGTGCCAGCAGTTCGATCGTTCGGGTAGCGGGACTCAATGAGCAGTTCTTC. Encoded protein: CASSSIVRVAGLNEQFF. V usage is TRBV27 and J usage is TRBJ2-1, with TRBD2 identical over 8 bases. V shed 4 bases and J 6 bases; nucleotides not matched to a gene: 14. Germline assignment: CDR1 MNHEY and CDR2 SMNVEV (reference sequence). The CDR3 is made up of 17 amino acids.

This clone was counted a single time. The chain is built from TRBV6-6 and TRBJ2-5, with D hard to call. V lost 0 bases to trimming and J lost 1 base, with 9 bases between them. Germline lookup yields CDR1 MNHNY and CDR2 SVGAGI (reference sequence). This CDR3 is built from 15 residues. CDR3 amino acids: CASSYSTTVQETQYF. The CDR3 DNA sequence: TGTGCCAGCAGTTACTCGACAACAGTCCAAGAGACCCAGTACTTC.

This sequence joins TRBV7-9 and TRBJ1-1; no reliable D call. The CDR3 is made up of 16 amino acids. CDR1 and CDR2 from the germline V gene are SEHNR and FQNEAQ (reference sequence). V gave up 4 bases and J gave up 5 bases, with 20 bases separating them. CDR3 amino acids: CASSSHLVVGRTEAFF. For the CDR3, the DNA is TGTGCCAGCAGCTCCCACCTCGTCGTTGGGCGGACTGAAGCTTTCTTT. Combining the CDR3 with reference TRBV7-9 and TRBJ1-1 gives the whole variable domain DTGVSQNPRHKITKRGQNVTFRCDPISEHNRLYWYRQTLGQGPEFLTYFQNEAQLEKSRLLSDRFSAERPKGSFSTLEIQRTEQGDSAMYLCASSSHLVVGRTEAFFGQGTRLTVV.

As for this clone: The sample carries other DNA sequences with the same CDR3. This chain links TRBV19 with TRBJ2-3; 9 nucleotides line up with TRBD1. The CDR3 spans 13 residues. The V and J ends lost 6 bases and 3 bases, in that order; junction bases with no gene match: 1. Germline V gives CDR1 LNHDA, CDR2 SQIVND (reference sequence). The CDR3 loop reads CASRGTGTDTQYF. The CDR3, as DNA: TGTGCCAGTAGAGGGACAGGGACAGATACGCAGTATTTT.

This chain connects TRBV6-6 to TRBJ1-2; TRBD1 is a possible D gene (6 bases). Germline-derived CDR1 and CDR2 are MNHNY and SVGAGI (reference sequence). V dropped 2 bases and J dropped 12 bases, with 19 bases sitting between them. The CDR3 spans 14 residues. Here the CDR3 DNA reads TGTGCCAGCAGTTACAATGACAGGTTGGGGGGAAACACCTTC. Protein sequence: CASSYNDRLGGNTF.